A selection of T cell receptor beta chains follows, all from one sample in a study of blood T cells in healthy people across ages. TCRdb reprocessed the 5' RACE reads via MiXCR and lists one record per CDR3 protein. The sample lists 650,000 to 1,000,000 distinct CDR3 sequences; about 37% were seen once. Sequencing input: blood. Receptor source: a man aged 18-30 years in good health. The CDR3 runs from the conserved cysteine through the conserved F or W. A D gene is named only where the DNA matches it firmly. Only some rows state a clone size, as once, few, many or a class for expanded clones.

CDR3nt: TGTGCCATCAGTGAGTCGGCAGGGTCGGGCTACGAGCAGTACTTC
CDR3aa: CAISESAGSGYEQYF
j_gene: TRBJ2-7
abundance: .
d_gene: .
v_gene: TRBV10-3

CDR3nt: TGTGCCAGCACCCCTTCCGGCGGTAACTATGGCTACACCTTC
CDR3aa: CASTPSGGNYGYTF
j_gene: TRBJ1-2
abundance: many
d_gene: .
v_gene: TRBV12-3/TRBV12-4

CDR3nt: TGCGCCAGCAGCCTCGAACGGGGTAGCCTGTATACGCAGTATTTT
CDR3aa: CASSLERGSLYTQYF
j_gene: TRBJ2-3
abundance: few
d_gene: .
v_gene: TRBV4-3

CDR3nt: TGTGCCAGCAGCCCCCAGCCTAAATCAGGCTACACCTTC
CDR3aa: CASSPQPKSGYTF
j_gene: TRBJ1-2
abundance: .
d_gene: .
v_gene: TRBV7-2

CDR3nt: TGTGCCTGGAGCGATAATACAGGGCTCACAGATACGCAGTATTTT
CDR3aa: CAWSDNTGLTDTQYF
j_gene: TRBJ2-3
abundance: .
d_gene: .
v_gene: TRBV7-2

CDR3nt: TGTGCCAGCAGTTACTCGGTAGCGGGGGGGCCGGAGCAGTTCTTC
CDR3aa: CASSYSVAGGPEQFF
j_gene: TRBJ2-1
abundance: few
d_gene: TRBD2
v_gene: TRBV6-2/TRBV6-3

CDR3nt: TGCGCCAGCAGCCCACACATCTCTGGAAACACCATATATTTT
CDR3aa: CASSPHISGNTIYF
j_gene: TRBJ1-3
abundance: .
d_gene: .
v_gene: TRBV4-3

CDR3nt: TGTGCCAGCAGTTCCAATCAAGCGGATACGCAGTATTTT
CDR3aa: CASSSNQADTQYF
j_gene: TRBJ2-3
abundance: many
d_gene: .
v_gene: TRBV27

CDR3nt: TGCGCCAGCAGCTTGGCCGTAGGAGGGGTTGGCAATGAGCAGTTCTTC
CDR3aa: CASSLAVGGVGNEQFF
j_gene: TRBJ2-1
abundance: .
d_gene: .
v_gene: TRBV5-1

CDR3nt: TGTGCCAGCAGCTCAAACCGGGCGGAAATGAACACTGAAGCTTTCTTT
CDR3aa: CASSSNRAEMNTEAFF
j_gene: TRBJ1-1
abundance: .
d_gene: .
v_gene: TRBV7-6

CDR3nt: TGTGCCAGCAGTTTTCCGGGACGCAAAAATGAGCAGTTCTTC
CDR3aa: CASSFPGRKNEQFF
j_gene: TRBJ2-1
abundance: many
d_gene: .
v_gene: TRBV12-3/TRBV12-4

CDR3nt: TGCGCCAGCAGCTTGGGCAGACTAGAGCAGTTCTTC
CDR3aa: CASSLGRLEQFF
j_gene: TRBJ2-1
abundance: many
d_gene: .
v_gene: TRBV5-1

CDR3nt: TGTGCCAGCAGCTTTTTTACAGGGGGAACCTACGAGCAGTACTTC
CDR3aa: CASSFFTGGTYEQYF
j_gene: TRBJ2-7
abundance: .
d_gene: TRBD1
v_gene: TRBV7-2

CDR3nt: TGTGCCAGCAGTCCAGCAGACACGAACACTGAAGCTTTCTTT
CDR3aa: CASSPADTNTEAFF
j_gene: TRBJ1-1
abundance: .
d_gene: .
v_gene: TRBV12-3/TRBV12-4

CDR3nt: TGTGCCAGCAGTTCGACAGGGCTGGACACTGAAGCTTTCTTT
CDR3aa: CASSSTGLDTEAFF
j_gene: TRBJ1-1
abundance: few
d_gene: TRBD1
v_gene: TRBV12-3/TRBV12-4